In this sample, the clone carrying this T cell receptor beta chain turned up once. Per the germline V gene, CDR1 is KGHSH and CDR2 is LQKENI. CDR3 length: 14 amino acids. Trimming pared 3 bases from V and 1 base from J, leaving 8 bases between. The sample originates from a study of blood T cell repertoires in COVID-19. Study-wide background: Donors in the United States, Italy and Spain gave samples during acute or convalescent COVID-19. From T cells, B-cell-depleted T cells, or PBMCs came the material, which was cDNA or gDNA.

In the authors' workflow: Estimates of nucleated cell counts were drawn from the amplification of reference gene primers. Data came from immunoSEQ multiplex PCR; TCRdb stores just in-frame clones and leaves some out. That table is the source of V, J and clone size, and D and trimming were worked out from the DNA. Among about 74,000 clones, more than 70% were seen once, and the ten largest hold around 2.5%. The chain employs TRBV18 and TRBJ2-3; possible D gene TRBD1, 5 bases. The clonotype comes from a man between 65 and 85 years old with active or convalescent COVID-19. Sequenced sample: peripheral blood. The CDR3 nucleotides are TGTGCCAGCTCACCGGTACAGGGCACAGATACGCAGTATTTT. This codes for CASSPVQGTDTQYF.